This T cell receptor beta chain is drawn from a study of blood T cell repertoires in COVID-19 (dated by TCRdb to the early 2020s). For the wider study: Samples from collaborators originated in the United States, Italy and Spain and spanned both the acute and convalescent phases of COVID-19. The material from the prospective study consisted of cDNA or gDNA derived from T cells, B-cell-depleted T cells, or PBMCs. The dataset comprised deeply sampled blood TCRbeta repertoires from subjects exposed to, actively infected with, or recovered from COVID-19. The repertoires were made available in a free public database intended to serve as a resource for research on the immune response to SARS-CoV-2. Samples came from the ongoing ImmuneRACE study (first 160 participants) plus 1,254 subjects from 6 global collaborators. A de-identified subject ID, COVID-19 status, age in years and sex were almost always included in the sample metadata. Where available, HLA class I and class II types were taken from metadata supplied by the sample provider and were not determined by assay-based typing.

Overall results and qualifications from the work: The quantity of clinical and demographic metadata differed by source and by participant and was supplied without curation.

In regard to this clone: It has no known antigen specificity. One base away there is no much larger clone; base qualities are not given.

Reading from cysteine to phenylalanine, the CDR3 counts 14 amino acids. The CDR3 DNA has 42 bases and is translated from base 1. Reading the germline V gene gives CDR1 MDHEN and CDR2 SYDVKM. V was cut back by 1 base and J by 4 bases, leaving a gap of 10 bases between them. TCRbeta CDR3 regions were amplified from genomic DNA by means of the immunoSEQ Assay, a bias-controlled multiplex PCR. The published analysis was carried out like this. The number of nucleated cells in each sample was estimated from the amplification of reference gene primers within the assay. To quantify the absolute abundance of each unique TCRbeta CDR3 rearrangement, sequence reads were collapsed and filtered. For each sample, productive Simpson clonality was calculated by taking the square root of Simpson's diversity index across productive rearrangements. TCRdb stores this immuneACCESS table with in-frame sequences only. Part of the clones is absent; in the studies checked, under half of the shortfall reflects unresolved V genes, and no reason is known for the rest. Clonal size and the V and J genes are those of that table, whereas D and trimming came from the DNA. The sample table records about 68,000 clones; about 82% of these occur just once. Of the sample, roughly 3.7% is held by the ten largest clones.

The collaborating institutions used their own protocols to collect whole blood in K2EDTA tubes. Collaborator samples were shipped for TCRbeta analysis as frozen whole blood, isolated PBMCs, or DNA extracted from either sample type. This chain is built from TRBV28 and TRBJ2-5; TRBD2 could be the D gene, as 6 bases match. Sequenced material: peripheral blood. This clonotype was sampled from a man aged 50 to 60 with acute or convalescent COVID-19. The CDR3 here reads CASSLFGGSETQYF. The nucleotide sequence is TGTGCCAGCAGTTTATTTGGGGGGTCAGAGACCCAGTACTTC.